This entry lists 9 T cell receptor beta chains sequenced from one sample in a study of T cell responses to AZD1222 COVID-19 vaccine. Assay: immunoSEQ multiplex PCR; the TCRdb copy retains only in-frame clones and omits some. The data show about 130,000 clones, over 75% seen once. Sequenced material: peripheral blood, taken on day 0 of AZD1222 vaccination. These receptors were collected from an adult in good health.

V usage is TRBV5-1 and J usage is TRBJ2-5, with D hard to call. Germline V gives CDR1 SGHRS, CDR2 YFSETQ. There are 14 residues in the CDR3. Trimming took off 0 bases at V and 2 bases at J, with 8 bases between the two ends. This CDR3 is CASSLATLQETQYF. For the CDR3, the DNA is TGCGCCAGCAGCTTGGCCACCCTACAAGAGACCCAGTACTTC.

The V gene is TRBV19, the J gene TRBJ2-7, with D possibly matching TRBD1 (6 bases). V was pared by 6 bases and J by 5 bases, with 14 bases between. The germline V gene encodes CDR1 LNHDA and CDR2 SQIVND (reference sequence). The CDR3 consists of 13 residues. The CDR3 loop reads CASSTTGYDEQYF. In DNA form, the CDR3 reads TGTGCCAGTAGCACTACAGGGTACGACGAGCAGTACTTC.

The chain is built from TRBV9 and TRBJ2-7, with a weak D call TRBD1 (6 bases). The CDR3 has 14 residues. V lost 4 bases and J lost 2, with 13 bases in between. Germline loops: CDR1 SGDLS, CDR2 YYNGEE. DNA of the CDR3: TGTGCCAGCAGCCGTCAAGGACAGACCTACGAGCAGTACTTC. Translation gives CASSRQGQTYEQYF.

The chain is built from TRBV6-2 or TRBV6-3 and TRBJ2-3; 10 bases match TRBD1. The germline V gene encodes CDR1 MNHEY and CDR2 SVGEGT. V gave up 2 bases and J gave up 2 bases; unmatched junction bases: 1. CDR3 length equals 15 residues. The CDR3 region is CASSYGTGDTDTQYF. Written as DNA, the CDR3 is TGTGCCAGCAGTTACGGGACAGGGGACACAGATACGCAGTATTTT.

This clone appeared a single time. V gene TRBV3-1 (or the pseudogene TRBV3-2) combines with J gene TRBJ1-6; 11 nucleotides agree with TRBD1. Germline V gives CDR1 LGHDT, CDR2 YNNKEL (reference sequence). There are 18 residues in the CDR3. V shed 9 bases, J shed 6 bases, and the junction held 16 bases outside the gene matches. The chain's CDR3 is CARVSGQGAWKGNSPLHF. Here the CDR3 DNA reads TGTGCCAGAGTATCCGGACAGGGGGCTTGGAAGGGTAATTCACCCCTCCACTTT.

V usage is TRBV6-6 and J usage is TRBJ1-4, with D unclear. Trimming removed 6 bases from V and 5 bases from J, with 22 bases in between. This CDR3 contains 17 residues. Germline loops: CDR1 MNHNY, CDR2 SVGAGI (reference sequence). The CDR3 nucleotides are TGTGCCAGCAGACGACAAGGGTCAACCGCGAGGAATGAAAAACTGTTTTTT. This codes for CASRRQGSTARNEKLFF.

The CDR3 is CASSSTGTGPYNEQFF. The CDR3 DNA sequence: TGTGCCAGCAGTTCTACCGGGACAGGGCCCTACAATGAGCAGTTCTTC. The chain combines TRBV28 with TRBJ2-1; 9 bases agree with TRBD1. J was trimmed by 2 bases and V by 4 bases; bases with no gene match: 6. Germline V lookup: CDR1 MDHEN, CDR2 SYDVKM. This CDR3 is built from 16 residues.

The J gene is TRBJ2-7, the V gene TRBV24-1, with unresolved D. The CDR3 length is 13 residues. Per the germline V gene, CDR1 is KGHDR and CDR2 is SFDVKD. V dropped 2 bases and J dropped 5 bases, with 9 bases sitting between them. The CDR3 sequence is CATSDSGNNEQYF. The CDR3 DNA is TGTGCCACCAGTGATTCAGGCAACAACGAGCAGTACTTC.

This chain joins TRBV5-1 and TRBJ1-5; the D gene is possibly TRBD1 (5 bases). The CDR3 length is 16 residues. CDR1 SGHRS and CDR2 YFSETQ come from the germline V gene. V shed 4 bases and J shed 0 bases, with 14 bases lying between them. In DNA, the CDR3 is TGCGCCAGCAGCACCGGGACCTCTAATAGCAATCAGCCCCAGCATTTT. This translates into CASSTGTSNSNQPQHF.